The 23 T cell receptor beta chains reported below all come from one sample, sequenced in a study of blood T cell repertoires in COVID-19. TCRdb keeps only in-frame clones here, not all; method: immunoSEQ multiplex PCR. The sample has about 230,000 clones; around 80% are singletons. Specimen: peripheral blood. These receptors originate from a man between 35 and 55 years old with acute or convalescent COVID-19.

The genes are TRBV12-3 or TRBV12-4 and TRBJ2-5; 8 positions match TRBD2. Trimming cost V 4 bases and J 5 bases; bases outside gene matches: 0. The CDR3 has 12 amino acids. For the CDR3, the DNA is TGTGCCAGCAGTTCGGGAGGGGAGACCCAGTACTTC. Amino acid sequence: CASSSGGETQYF.

This chain links TRBV10-3 with TRBJ1-2; the match to TRBD1 covers 10 bases. Germline-derived CDR1 and CDR2 are ENHRY and SYGVKD. The junction had 4 bases not matched to a gene; V was cut back by 4 bases and J by 2 bases. The CDR3 has 15 residues. The CDR3 sequence: CAISGDRGQNYGYTF. The CDR3, as DNA: TGTGCCATCAGTGGCGACAGGGGGCAGAACTATGGCTACACCTTC.

The chain's CDR3 is CAWSARLTSGKLYEQYF. DNA of the CDR3: TGTGCCTGGAGTGCCCGCCTTACTAGCGGGAAACTGTACGAGCAGTACTTC. The V and J genes are TRBV30 and TRBJ2-7; 10 nucleotides line up with TRBD2. Germline V gene lookup returns CDR1 GTSNPN and CDR2 SVGIG (reference sequence). With V trimmed by 1 base and J by 4 bases, 13 bases remained unmatched. The CDR3 runs to 17 residues.

This clone was picked up many times. The genes are TRBV5-8 and TRBJ2-3, with 10 bases identical to TRBD1. Germline trimming cut 4 bases from V and 2 bases from J; bases unmatched to any gene: 4. The CDR3 runs to 15 residues. Germline CDR1 reads SGHTS; CDR2 reads YDEGEE. The DNA for the CDR3 is TGTGCCAGCAGCGCGGGACAGGGGTTCACAGATACGCAGTATTTT. It specifies CASSAGQGFTDTQYF.

The genes are TRBV7-2 and TRBJ1-6; D gene ambiguous. The germline V and J ends were trimmed by 2 bases and 10 bases, with 18 bases remaining between them. CDR3 size: 16 residues. Germline V gene sequence: CDR1 SGHTA, CDR2 FQGNSA. CDR3 loop: CASSLLPTREGSPLHF. The CDR3 bases are TGTGCCAGCAGCTTACTCCCTACGAGGGAGGGCTCACCCCTCCACTTT.

The J gene is TRBJ1-1, the V gene TRBV19; 12 positions match TRBD1. This CDR3 region has 13 residues. The trim removed 5 bases at V and 8 bases at J, leaving 3 bases unmatched. The germline gives CDR1 LNHDA, CDR2 SQIVND (reference sequence). The CDR3 region is CASSLGTGGEAFF. CDR3 coding DNA: TGTGCCAGTAGTCTGGGGACAGGGGGCGAAGCTTTCTTT. The full variable domain, with the rest looked up from reference TRBV19 and TRBJ1-1, is DGGITQSPKYLFRKEGQNVTLSCEQNLNHDAMYWYRQDPGQGLRLIYYSQIVNDFQKGDIAEGYSVSREKKESFPLTVTSAQKNPTAFYLCASSLGTGGEAFFGQGTRLTVV.

The chain joins TRBV9 to TRBJ1-2, with D unclear. Germline CDR1 and CDR2: SGDLS and YYNGEE. The CDR3 is 14 amino acids. V dropped 4 bases and J dropped 4 bases, with 14 bases sitting between them. The CDR3 nucleotides are TGTGCCAGCAGCCCTGTGGGGAGGAGCTATGGCTACACCTTC. Residues: CASSPVGRSYGYTF.

This rearrangement joins TRBV2 to TRBJ1-3, with 11 bases lining up with TRBD1. CDR3 size: 15 residues. V shed 8 bases and J 3 bases; nucleotides not matched to a gene: 6. The V gene's germline CDR1 is SNHLY and CDR2 FYNNEI. This CDR3 is CASRTGGISGNTIYF. CDR3 DNA: TGTGCCAGCCGGACAGGGGGCATAAGTGGAAACACCATATATTTT. The full variable domain, in which reference TRBV2 and TRBJ1-3 provide the parts outside the CDR3, is EPEVTQTPSHQVTQMGQEVILRCVPISNHLYFYWYRQILGQKVEFLVSFYNNEISEKSEIFDDQFSVERPDGSNFTLKIRSTKLEDSAMYFCASRTGGISGNTIYFGEGSWLTVV.

This clone was counted a few times. The chain recombines TRBV7-6 with TRBJ1-5; a weak D match, TRBD1 (5 bases). V was pared by 1 base and J by 5 bases, with 6 bases between. The CDR3 has 13 residues. Germline V gene sequence: CDR1 SGHVS, CDR2 FNYEAQ. CDR3 in DNA: TGTGCCAGCAGCTTAGGGGGGGATCAGCCCCAGCATTTT. This encodes CASSLGGDQPQHF.

This clone was seen once. This chain links TRBV11-3 with TRBJ2-7; tentatively, D is TRBD1 (6 bases). Germline CDR1 is SGHNT and CDR2 is YENEEA. This CDR3 spans 18 amino acids. Trimming pared 2 bases from V and 2 bases from J, leaving 22 bases between. The CDR3 bases are TGTGCCAGCAGCTTACTGCGCCCCCTCGACAGGCGACCCTACGAGCAGTACTTC. Its protein is CASSLLRPLDRRPYEQYF.

The J gene is TRBJ2-3, the V gene TRBV18; D unclear. The CDR3 consists of 14 residues. V shed 5 bases and J shed 0 bases, with 9 bases lying between them. Germline-derived CDR1 and CDR2 are KGHSH and LQKENI. CDR3 sequence (DNA): TGTGCCAGCTCAGGCTTTGCAAGCACAGATACGCAGTATTTT. It codes for CASSGFASTDTQYF.

The chain is built from TRBV7-2 and TRBJ1-5, with 7 positions matching TRBD1. V lost 1 base and J lost 7; bases outside the gene matches: 10. Germline-derived CDR1 and CDR2 are SGHTA and FQGNSA. The CDR3 runs to 16 residues. In DNA form, the CDR3 reads TGTGCCAGCAGCTTAGGCAGGGGGGTGGAGGAGCAGCCCCAGCATTTT. Protein: CASSLGRGVEEQPQHF.

The chain joins TRBV7-2 to TRBJ2-5; D is perhaps TRBD1 (6 bases). V lost 4 bases and J 3 bases, leaving 18 bases between the germline ends. Germline CDR1 SGHTA, CDR2 FQGNSA. The CDR3 is 16 amino acids. The CDR3 loop is CASSSINREPKETQYF. For the CDR3, the DNA is TGTGCCAGCAGCTCCATAAACAGGGAACCGAAAGAGACCCAGTACTTC.

This clone appeared once. The CDR3 DNA reads as TGTGCCAGCAGCGGGGTGCGACTAGCGGTGGGGGAGCAGTACTTC. Encoded protein: CASSGVRLAVGEQYF. V usage is TRBV7-2 and J usage is TRBJ2-7, with 9 positions matching TRBD2. Per the germline V gene, CDR1 is SGHTA and CDR2 is FQGNSA. The ends lost 5 bases at V and 7 bases at J; junction bases unmatched: 12. CDR3 length equals 15 residues.

V and J are TRBV29-1 and TRBJ2-7, with TRBD1 as a possible D gene (8 bases). Trimming shortened V by 6 bases and J by 6 bases, and 15 bases separated the two germline ends. Per germline, CDR1 SQVTM and CDR2 ANQGSEA. CDR3 length: 12 residues. In nucleotides, the CDR3 is TGCAGCGTCACTACAGGGGGGGGCGAGCAGTACTTC. It yields the protein CSVTTGGGEQYF.

The chain combines TRBV7-6 with TRBJ2-1; 9 bases map to TRBD1. The CDR3 totals 19 residues. The V segment lost 1 base and the J segment 3 bases; nucleotides outside the gene matches: 13. Germline V gene sequence: CDR1 SGHVS, CDR2 FNYEAQ. The DNA of the CDR3 is TGTGCCAGCAGCTTAGTCGGGTGGACAGGGGCCCAACTCTACAATGAGCAGTTCTTC. This sequence encodes CASSLVGWTGAQLYNEQFF.

V and J are TRBV4-2 and TRBJ2-1; no definite D call. This CDR3 has 11 amino acids. The V and J ends lost 6 bases and 4 bases respectively, with 4 bases between them. Per the germline V gene, CDR1 is LGHNA and CDR2 is YNFKEQ. The CDR3 loop is CASSLYNEQFF. CDR3 DNA: TGTGCCAGCAGTCTTTACAATGAGCAGTTCTTC.

This rearrangement joins TRBV5-1 to TRBJ1-6; TRBD1 aligns across 8 bases. Losses at the gene ends were 3 bases for V and 7 bases for J; bases not matched to a gene: 6. The CDR3 sequence is 15 residues long. Per the germline V gene, CDR1 is SGHRS and CDR2 is YFSETQ. The CDR3 protein is CASSSGQVSNSPLHF. DNA for the CDR3: TGCGCCAGCAGCTCGGGACAGGTCTCGAATTCACCCCTCCACTTT.

This clone was counted between two and nine times. The chain links TRBV25-1 to TRBJ2-2; TRBD1 agrees at 7 bases. Per the germline V gene, CDR1 is MGHDK and CDR2 is SYGVNS. V dropped 11 bases and J dropped 5; count of bases not matched to a gene: 5. There are 12 residues in the CDR3. CDR3 protein: CAGQARTGELFF. The CDR3 region has the DNA TGTGCCGGACAGGCTCGAACCGGGGAGCTGTTTTTT.

This clone was seen once. CDR3 amino acids: CASSVWRASNTGELFF. CDR3 bases: TGTGCCAGCAGCGTATGGCGAGCGTCGAACACCGGGGAGCTGTTTTTT. The chain combines TRBV9 with TRBJ2-2; D not certain. V was trimmed by 1 base and J by 0 bases, leaving 10 bases between them. CDR3 length: 16 amino acids. Germline CDR1 SGDLS, CDR2 YYNGEE.

The V call is TRBV5-4, the J call TRBJ1-2; D might be TRBD1 (5 bases). V was trimmed by 1 base and J by 4 bases, leaving 17 bases between them. CDR1 and CDR2 (germline): SGHNT, YYREEE (reference sequence). The CDR3 consists of 16 residues. CDR3 sequence reads: CASSLWSRGARYGYTF. The CDR3 DNA follows: TGTGCCAGCAGCTTGTGGAGTAGGGGCGCTCGCTATGGCTACACCTTC.

The genes are TRBV7-9 and TRBJ2-5; 12 bases match TRBD2. The CDR3 has 17 amino acids. Per the germline V gene, CDR1 is SEHNR and CDR2 is FQNEAQ (reference sequence). V lost 4 bases and J lost 2; bases outside the gene matches: 8. CDR3 nucleotides: TGTGCCAGCAGCTCGATGACTAGCGGGAGAGAACAAGAGACCCAGTACTTC. It translates to CASSSMTSGREQETQYF.

This chain uses TRBV5-1 with TRBJ2-2; D not certain. The CDR3 loop spans 16 amino acids. Trimming took off 0 bases at V and 0 bases at J, with 9 bases between the two ends. Germline V lookup: CDR1 SGHRS, CDR2 YFSETQ. The CDR3 is CASSLVHIANTGELFF. The CDR3 DNA reads TGCGCCAGCAGCTTGGTTCACATCGCGAACACCGGGGAGCTGTTTTTT.